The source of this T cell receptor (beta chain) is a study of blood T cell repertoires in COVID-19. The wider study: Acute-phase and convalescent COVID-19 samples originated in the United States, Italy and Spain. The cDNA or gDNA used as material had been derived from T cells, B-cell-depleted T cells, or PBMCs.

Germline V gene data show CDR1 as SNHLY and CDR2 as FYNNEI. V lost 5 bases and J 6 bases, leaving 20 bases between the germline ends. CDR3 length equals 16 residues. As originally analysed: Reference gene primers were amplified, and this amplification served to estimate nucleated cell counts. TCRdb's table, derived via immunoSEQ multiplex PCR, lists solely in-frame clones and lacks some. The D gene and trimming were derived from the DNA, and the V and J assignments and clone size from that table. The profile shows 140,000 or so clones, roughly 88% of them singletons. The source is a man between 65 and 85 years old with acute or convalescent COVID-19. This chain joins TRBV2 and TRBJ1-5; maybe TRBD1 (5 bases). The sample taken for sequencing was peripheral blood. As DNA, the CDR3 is TGTGCCAGCAGTCCTACCCTTGGGGGGGGAACTCAGCCCCAGCATTTT. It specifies CASSPTLGGGTQPQHF. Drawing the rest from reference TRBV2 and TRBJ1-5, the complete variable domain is EPEVTQTPSHQVTQMGQEVILRCVPISNHLYFYWYRQILGQKVEFLVSFYNNEISEKSEIFDDQFSVERPDGSNFTLKIRSTKLEDSAMYFCASSPTLGGGTQPQHFGDGTRLSIL.